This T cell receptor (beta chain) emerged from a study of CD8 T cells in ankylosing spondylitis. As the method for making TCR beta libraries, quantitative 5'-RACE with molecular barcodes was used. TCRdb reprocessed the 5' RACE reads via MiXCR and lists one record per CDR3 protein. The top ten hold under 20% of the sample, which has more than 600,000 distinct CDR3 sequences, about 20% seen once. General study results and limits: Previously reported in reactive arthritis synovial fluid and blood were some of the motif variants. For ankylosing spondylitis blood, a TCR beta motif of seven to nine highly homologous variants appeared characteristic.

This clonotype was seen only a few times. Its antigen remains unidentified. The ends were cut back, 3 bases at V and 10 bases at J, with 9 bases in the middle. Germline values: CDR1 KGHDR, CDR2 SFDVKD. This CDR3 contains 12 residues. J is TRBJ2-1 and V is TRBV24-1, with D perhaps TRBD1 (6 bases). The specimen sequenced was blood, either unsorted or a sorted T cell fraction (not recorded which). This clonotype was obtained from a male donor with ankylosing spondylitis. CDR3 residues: CATSDQGQEQFF. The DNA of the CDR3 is TGTGCCACCAGTGATCAAGGACAGGAGCAGTTCTTC.